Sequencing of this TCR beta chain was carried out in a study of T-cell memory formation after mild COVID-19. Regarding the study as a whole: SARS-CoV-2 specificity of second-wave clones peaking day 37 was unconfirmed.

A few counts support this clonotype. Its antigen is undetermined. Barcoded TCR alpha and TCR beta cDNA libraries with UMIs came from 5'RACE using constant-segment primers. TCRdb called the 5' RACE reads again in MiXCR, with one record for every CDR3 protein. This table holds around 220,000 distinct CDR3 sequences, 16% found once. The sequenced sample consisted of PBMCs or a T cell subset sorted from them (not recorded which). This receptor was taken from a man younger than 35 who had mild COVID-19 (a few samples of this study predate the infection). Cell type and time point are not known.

The CDR3 protein is CASSVVGSTDTQYF. CDR3 coding DNA: TGTGCCAGCAGCGTAGTCGGCAGCACAGATACGCAGTATTTT. The chain has TRBV9 and TRBJ2-3; D unresolved. There are 14 residues in the CDR3. Trimming left V 0 bases short and J 0 bases short, with 5 bases between. Germline V lookup: CDR1 SGDLS, CDR2 YYNGEE.